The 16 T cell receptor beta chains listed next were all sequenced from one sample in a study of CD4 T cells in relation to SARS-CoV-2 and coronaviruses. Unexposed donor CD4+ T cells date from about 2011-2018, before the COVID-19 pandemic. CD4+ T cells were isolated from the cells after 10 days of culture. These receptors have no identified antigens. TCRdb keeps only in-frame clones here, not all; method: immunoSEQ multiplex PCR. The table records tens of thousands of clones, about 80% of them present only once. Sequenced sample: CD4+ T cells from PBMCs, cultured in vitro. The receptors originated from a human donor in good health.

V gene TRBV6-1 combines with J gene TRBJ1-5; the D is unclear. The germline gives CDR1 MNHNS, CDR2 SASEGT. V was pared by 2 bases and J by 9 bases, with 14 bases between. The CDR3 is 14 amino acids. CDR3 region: CASSEMEGHGPQHF. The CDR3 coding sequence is TGTGCCAGCAGTGAAATGGAGGGCCATGGGCCCCAGCATTTT.

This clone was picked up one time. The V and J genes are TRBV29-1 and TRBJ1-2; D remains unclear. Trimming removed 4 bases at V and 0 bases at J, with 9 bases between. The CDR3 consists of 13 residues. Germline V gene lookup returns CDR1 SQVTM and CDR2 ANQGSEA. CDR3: CSVVGDTNYGYTF. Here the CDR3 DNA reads TGCAGCGTTGTCGGGGATACTAACTATGGCTACACCTTC.

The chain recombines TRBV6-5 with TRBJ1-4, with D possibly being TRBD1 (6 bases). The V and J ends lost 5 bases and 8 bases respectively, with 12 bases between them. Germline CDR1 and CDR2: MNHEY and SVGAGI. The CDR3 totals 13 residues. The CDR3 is CASSPGTREKLFF. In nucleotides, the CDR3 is TGTGCCAGCAGTCCGGGGACACGGGAAAAACTGTTTTTT.

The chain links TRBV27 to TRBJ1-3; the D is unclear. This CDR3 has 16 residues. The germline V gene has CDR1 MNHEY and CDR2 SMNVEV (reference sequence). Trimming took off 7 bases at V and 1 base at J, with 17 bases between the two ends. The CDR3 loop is CASKLPQAVSGNTIYF. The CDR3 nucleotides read TGTGCCAGCAAATTACCGCAGGCGGTGTCTGGAAACACCATATATTTT.

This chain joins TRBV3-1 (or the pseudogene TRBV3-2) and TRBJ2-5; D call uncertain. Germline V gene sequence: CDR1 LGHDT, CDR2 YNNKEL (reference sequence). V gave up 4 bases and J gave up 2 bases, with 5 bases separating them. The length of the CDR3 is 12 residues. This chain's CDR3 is CASSLTQETQYF. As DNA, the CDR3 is TGTGCCAGCAGCCTAACGCAAGAGACCCAGTACTTC.

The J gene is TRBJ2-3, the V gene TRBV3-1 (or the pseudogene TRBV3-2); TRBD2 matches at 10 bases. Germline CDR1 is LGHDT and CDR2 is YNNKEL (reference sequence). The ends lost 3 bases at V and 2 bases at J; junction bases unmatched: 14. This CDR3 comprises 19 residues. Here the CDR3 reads CASSHDARTSGTYTDTQYF. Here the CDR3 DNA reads TGTGCCAGCAGCCACGACGCCCGGACTAGCGGAACTTACACAGATACGCAGTATTTT.

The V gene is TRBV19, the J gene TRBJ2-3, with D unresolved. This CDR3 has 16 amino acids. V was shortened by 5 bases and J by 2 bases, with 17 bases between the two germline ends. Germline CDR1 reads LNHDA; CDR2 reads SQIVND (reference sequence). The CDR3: CASSPSTLTSTDTQYF. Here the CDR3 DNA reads TGTGCCAGTAGTCCCTCGACGTTAACCTCCACAGATACGCAGTATTTT.

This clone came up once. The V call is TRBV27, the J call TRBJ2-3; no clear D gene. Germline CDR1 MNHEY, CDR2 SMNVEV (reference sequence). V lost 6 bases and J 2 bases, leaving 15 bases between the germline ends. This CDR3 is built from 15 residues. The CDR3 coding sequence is TGTGCCAGCAGCCCCGCGAGGTATGACACAGATACGCAGTATTTT. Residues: CASSPARYDTDTQYF.

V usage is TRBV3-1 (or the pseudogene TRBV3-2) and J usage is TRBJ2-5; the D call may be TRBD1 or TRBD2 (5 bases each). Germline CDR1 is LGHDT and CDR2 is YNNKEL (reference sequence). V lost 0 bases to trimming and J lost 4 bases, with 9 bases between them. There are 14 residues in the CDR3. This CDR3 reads CASSQDTRGETQYF. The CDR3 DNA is TGTGCCAGCAGCCAAGATACTAGGGGAGAGACCCAGTACTTC.

For the CDR3, the DNA is TGTGCCAGTAGTCCCCTCGGAGTAGCAAATCAGCCCCAGCATTTT. Translated: CASSPLGVANQPQHF. The V and J genes are TRBV19 and TRBJ1-5; D remains unclear. Looked up from germline, CDR1 is LNHDA and CDR2 is SQIVND (reference sequence). The CDR3 has 15 residues. V was cut by 5 bases and J by 4 bases, with 15 bases left in between.

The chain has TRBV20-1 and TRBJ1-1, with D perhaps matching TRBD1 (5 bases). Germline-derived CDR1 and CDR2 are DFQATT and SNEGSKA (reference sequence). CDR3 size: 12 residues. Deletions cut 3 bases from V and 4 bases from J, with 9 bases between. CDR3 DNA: TGCAGTGCTAGTCCGGGGGTCACTGAAGCTTTCTTT. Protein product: CSASPGVTEAFF.

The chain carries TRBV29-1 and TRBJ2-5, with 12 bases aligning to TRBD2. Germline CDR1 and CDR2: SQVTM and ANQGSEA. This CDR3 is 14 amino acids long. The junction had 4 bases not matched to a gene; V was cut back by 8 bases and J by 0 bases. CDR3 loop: CSSRLAGDQETQYF. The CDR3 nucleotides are TGCAGCTCCAGACTAGCGGGGGACCAAGAGACCCAGTACTTC.

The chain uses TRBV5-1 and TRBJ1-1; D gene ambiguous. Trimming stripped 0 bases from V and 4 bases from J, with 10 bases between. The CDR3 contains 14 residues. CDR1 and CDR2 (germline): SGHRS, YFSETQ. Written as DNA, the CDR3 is TGCGCCAGCAGCTTGGCTACAGACCCCACTGAAGCTTTCTTT. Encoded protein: CASSLATDPTEAFF.

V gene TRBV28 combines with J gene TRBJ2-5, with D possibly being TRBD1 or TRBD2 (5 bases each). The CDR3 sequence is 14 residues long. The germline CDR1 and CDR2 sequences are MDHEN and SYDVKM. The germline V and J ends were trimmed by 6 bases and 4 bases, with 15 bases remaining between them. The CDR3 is CASRGVGAIETQYF. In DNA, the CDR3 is TGTGCCAGCAGGGGAGTAGGGGCCATAGAGACCCAGTACTTC.

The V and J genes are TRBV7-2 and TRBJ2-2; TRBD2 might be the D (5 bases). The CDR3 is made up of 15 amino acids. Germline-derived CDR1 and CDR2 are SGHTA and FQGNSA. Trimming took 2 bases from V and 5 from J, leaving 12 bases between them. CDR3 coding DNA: TGTGCCAGCAGCTTAAGAGGGTTTAGTACCGGGGAGCTGTTTTTT. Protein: CASSLRGFSTGELFF.

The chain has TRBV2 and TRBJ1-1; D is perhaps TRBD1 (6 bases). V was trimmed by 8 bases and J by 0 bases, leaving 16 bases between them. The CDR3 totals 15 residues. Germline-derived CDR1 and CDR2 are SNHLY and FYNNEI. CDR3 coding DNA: TGTGCCAGCCGACGTTTTACAGGGCTGAACACTGAAGCTTTCTTT. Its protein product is CASRRFTGLNTEAFF.